Each of the 23 T cell receptor beta chains below was sequenced from the same sample in a study of T cell responses to AZD1222 COVID-19 vaccine. The table came from immunoSEQ multiplex PCR; TCRdb's copy has only in-frame clones and leaves some out. This table has 180,000 or so clones, 92% appearing once. The sequencing used peripheral blood, collected 28 days after the second AZD1222 dose. All receptors derive from an adult who received the AZD1222 COVID-19 vaccine.

The chain uses TRBV29-1 and TRBJ2-5, with 8 bases that match TRBD1. Germline CDR1 SQVTM, CDR2 ANQGSEA. This CDR3 is built from 13 residues. Unmatched junction bases numbered 6, after V lost 4 bases and J lost 5 bases. The CDR3 nucleotides are TGCAGCGTTGGACAGGGGAGTTTCGAGACCCAGTACTTC. It specifies CSVGQGSFETQYF. Based on the CDR3 plus reference TRBV29-1 and TRBJ2-5, the full variable domain is SAVISQKPSRDICQRGTSLTIQCQVDSQVTMMFWYRQQPGQSLTLIATANQGSEATYESGFVIDKFPISRPNLTFSTLTVSNMSPEDSSIYLCSVGQGSFETQYFGPGTRLLVL.

The genes are TRBV6-4 and TRBJ2-1; perhaps TRBD2 as D (6 bases). V was shortened by 7 bases and J by 9 bases, with 19 bases between the two germline ends. Germline CDR1 MRHNA, CDR2 SNTAGT. The CDR3 length is 14 residues. CDR3 amino acids: CASKGSVGSGEQFF. The CDR3, as DNA: TGTGCCAGCAAGGGGTCGGTAGGTAGCGGTGAGCAGTTCTTC.

The chain links TRBV10-1 to TRBJ2-2; D uncertain. The CDR3 runs to 16 residues. Germline-derived CDR1 and CDR2 are WNHNN and SYGVQD (reference sequence). V was cut by 2 bases and J by 0 bases, with 10 bases left in between. In nucleotides, the CDR3 is TGCGCCAGCAGTGAGCTGGTTGTGGCGAACACCGGGGAGCTGTTTTTT. This translates into CASSELVVANTGELFF.

V and J are TRBV10-3 and TRBJ1-1; TRBD1 is a possible D gene (5 bases). V dropped 2 bases and J dropped 7 bases, with 17 bases sitting between them. This CDR3 comprises 15 residues. Per the germline V gene, CDR1 is ENHRY and CDR2 is SYGVKD. The CDR3 sequence is CAISETPGRINEAFF. For the CDR3, the DNA is TGTGCCATCAGTGAGACTCCGGGACGGATTAATGAAGCTTTCTTT.

This chain joins TRBV29-1 and TRBJ1-2; no clear D gene. Deletions cut 5 bases from V and 4 bases from J, with 29 bases between. The germline CDR1 and CDR2 sequences are SQVTM and ANQGSEA. The CDR3 has 18 amino acids. CDR3 sequence (DNA): TGCAGCGTTTCAACCCTTGCCGCCAGTCCGACCGAATTCTATGGCTACACCTTC. Amino acid sequence: CSVSTLAASPTEFYGYTF. The full variable domain, rest sourced from reference TRBV29-1 and TRBJ1-2, is SAVISQKPSRDICQRGTSLTIQCQVDSQVTMMFWYRQQPGQSLTLIATANQGSEATYESGFVIDKFPISRPNLTFSTLTVSNMSPEDSSIYLCSVSTLAASPTEFYGYTFGSGTRLTVV.

The chain employs TRBV6-5 and TRBJ1-4; 7 nucleotides agree with TRBD1. The CDR3 totals 14 residues. V shed 6 bases, J shed 5 bases, and the junction held 6 bases outside the gene matches. Germline V gene data show CDR1 as MNHEY and CDR2 as SVGAGI. The CDR3, as DNA: TGTGCCAGCAGAGCCGGGACAGCGAATGAAAAACTGTTTTTT. Its translation is CASRAGTANEKLFF.

The sample holds a few counts of this clone. The chain recombines TRBV3-1 (or the pseudogene TRBV3-2) with TRBJ1-5, with D possibly TRBD1 on 6 matching bases. This CDR3 comprises 14 residues. Germline values: CDR1 LGHDT, CDR2 YNNKEL (reference sequence). V was shortened by 4 bases and J by 7 bases, with 14 bases between the two germline ends. DNA for the CDR3: TGTGCCAGCAGCCGCAGGGGAAGCGGGCAGCCCCAGCATTTT. This codes for CASSRRGSGQPQHF.

The V call is TRBV19, the J call TRBJ2-2; 8 positions agree with TRBD1. The CDR3 consists of 15 residues. The junction had 8 bases not matched to a gene; V was cut back by 5 bases and J by 6 bases. CDR1 and CDR2 from the germline V gene are LNHDA and SQIVND (reference sequence). CDR3 sequence: CASSPTQGVPGELFF. For the CDR3, the DNA is TGTGCCAGTAGTCCCACACAGGGGGTCCCCGGGGAGCTGTTTTTT.

CDR3 nucleotides: TGTGCCAGCAGTCCACTAGTTCAAGAGACCCAGTACTTC. It translates to CASSPLVQETQYF. The chain employs TRBV6-5 and TRBJ2-5; D might be TRBD2 (5 bases). V was shortened by 5 bases and J by 2 bases, with 9 bases between the two germline ends. There are 13 residues in the CDR3. Germline V gene data show CDR1 as MNHEY and CDR2 as SVGAGI.

This chain connects TRBV24-1 to TRBJ1-5, with a weak D call TRBD1 (5 bases). Trimming took 5 bases from V and 2 from J, leaving 9 bases between them. The CDR3 consists of 14 residues. Germline V lookup: CDR1 KGHDR, CDR2 SFDVKD. CDR3 protein: CATSGQQGNQPQHF. The CDR3 nucleotides read TGTGCCACCAGTGGCCAACAGGGCAATCAGCCCCAGCATTTT.

V and J are TRBV5-6 and TRBJ1-5; D is unclear. Germline V gene sequence: CDR1 SGHDT, CDR2 YYEEEE. This CDR3 has 13 amino acids. V lost 4 bases to trimming and J lost 7 bases, with 12 bases between them. The CDR3 spells CASSPGGSQPQHF. The CDR3 DNA reads as TGTGCCAGCAGCCCGGGAGGGTCGCAGCCCCAGCATTTT.

V gene TRBV6-5 combines with J gene TRBJ2-7, with TRBD1 matching 8 bases. Germline V gives CDR1 MNHEY, CDR2 SVGAGI. V was clipped by 6 bases and J by 5 bases; unmatched bases: 6. The CDR3 is made up of 13 amino acids. CDR3 bases: TGTGCCAGCAGGACAGGGGTAGGGGACGAGCAGTACTTC. Translated: CASRTGVGDEQYF.

The chain carries TRBV18 and TRBJ2-5, with D possibly TRBD1 on 6 matching bases. V was shortened by 0 bases and J by 2 bases, with 10 bases between the two germline ends. CDR1 and CDR2 (germline): KGHSH, LQKENI. The CDR3 consists of 15 residues. CDR3 in amino acids: CASSPPNRAQETQYF. The CDR3 region has the DNA TGTGCCAGCTCACCACCGAACAGGGCTCAAGAGACCCAGTACTTC.

The chain carries TRBV12-5 and TRBJ2-5; 7 bases align to TRBD1. V lost 2 bases and J lost 1; bases outside the gene matches: 4. Germline CDR1 is LGHNT and CDR2 is FRNRAP. The CDR3 is 15 residues long. This CDR3 is CASGLLQGTQETQYF. Written as DNA, the CDR3 is TGTGCTAGTGGTTTGTTACAGGGGACCCAAGAGACCCAGTACTTC. Supplemented by reference TRBV12-5 and TRBJ2-5, the full variable domain reads DARVTQTPRHKVTEMGQEVTMRCQPILGHNTVFWYRQTMMQGLELLAYFRNRAPLDDSGMPKDRFSAEMPDATLATLKIQPSEPRDSAVYFCASGLLQGTQETQYFGPGTRLLVL.

The chain recombines TRBV3-1 (or the pseudogene TRBV3-2) with TRBJ1-5; TRBD1 matches 7 bases. Trimming removed 1 base from V and 4 bases from J; junction bases left unmatched: 4. The CDR3 is 15 amino acids. Germline V gives CDR1 LGHDT, CDR2 YNNKEL (reference sequence). CDR3 residues: CASSQGGTANQPQHF. CDR3 DNA: TGTGCCAGCAGCCAAGGAGGGACAGCTAATCAGCCCCAGCATTTT.

The rearrangement links TRBV11-2 to TRBJ2-1; 10 bases agree with TRBD2. The germline V gene has CDR1 SGHAT and CDR2 FQNNGV. V shed 3 bases, J shed 1 base, and the junction held 6 bases outside the gene matches. This CDR3 has 17 residues. The CDR3 sequence is CASSFMGSGRSYNEQFF. The CDR3 DNA reads TGTGCCAGCAGCTTCATGGGTAGCGGGAGGTCCTACAATGAGCAGTTCTTC.

The chain links TRBV28 to TRBJ1-2; D possibly corresponds to TRBD1 (5 bases). The CDR3 runs 13 residues. Germline V CDR1 and CDR2: MDHEN, SYDVKM. Trimming shortened V by 6 bases and J by 8 bases, and 16 bases separated the two germline ends. CDR3 bases: TGTGCCAGCAGCCTAACCGGGGCCGTAGGCTACACCTTC. This codes for CASSLTGAVGYTF.

This clone was counted a few times. This sequence joins TRBV6-4 and TRBJ2-2; perhaps TRBD2 as D (5 bases). Germline CDR1 reads MRHNA; CDR2 reads SNTAGT. CDR3 size: 16 residues. V shed 0 bases and J shed 3 bases, with 11 bases lying between them. The CDR3 region has the DNA TGTGCCAGCAGTGACTCGAAACTAGGCGACACCGGGGAGCTGTTTTTT. It codes for CASSDSKLGDTGELFF.

The rearrangement joins TRBV5-1 to TRBJ1-2; D remains unclear. The CDR3 consists of 16 residues. From germline, CDR1 is SGHRS and CDR2 YFSETQ. Between the trimmed V and J ends, which lost 2 bases and 1 base, there was a span of 15 bases. Here the CDR3 DNA reads TGCGCCAGCAGCTTTTCCAGCCAGTTGAGTAACTATGGCTACACCTTC. Amino acids: CASSFSSQLSNYGYTF.

The rearrangement joins TRBV19 to TRBJ1-1; TRBD1 aligns across 7 bases. V trimming: 3 bases; J trimming: 4 bases; junction bases outside the gene matches: 5. There are 14 residues in the CDR3. Germline-derived CDR1 and CDR2 are LNHDA and SQIVND (reference sequence). The CDR3 spells CASSMVRGSTEAFF. The DNA of the CDR3 is TGTGCCAGTAGTATGGTCAGGGGGAGCACTGAAGCTTTCTTT. The variable domain in full, with the rest retrieved from reference TRBV19 and TRBJ1-1, is DGGITQSPKYLFRKEGQNVTLSCEQNLNHDAMYWYRQDPGQGLRLIYYSQIVNDFQKGDIAEGYSVSREKKESFPLTVTSAQKNPTAFYLCASSMVRGSTEAFFGQGTRLTVV.

V is TRBV6-2 or TRBV6-3 and J is TRBJ1-5; 10 nucleotides agree with TRBD1. The CDR3 totals 15 residues. The junction had 7 bases not matched to a gene; V was cut back by 6 bases and J by 5 bases. Germline V lookup: CDR1 MNHEY, CDR2 SVGEGT. The CDR3 DNA is TGTGCCAGCAGCCCTGACAGGGGGCAATATCAGCCCCAGCATTTT. Protein product: CASSPDRGQYQPQHF.

The chain links TRBV19 to TRBJ2-7, with D perhaps TRBD1 (5 bases). The CDR3 length is 15 residues. Germline CDR1 LNHDA, CDR2 SQIVND (reference sequence). Deletions cut 7 bases from V and 2 bases from J, with 18 bases between. The DNA for the CDR3 is TGTGCCAGTATGGGGCGGTTTACGGGCGCCTACGAGCAGTACTTC. This gives the protein CASMGRFTGAYEQYF.

V is TRBV12-3 or TRBV12-4 and J is TRBJ2-5; D remains unclear. Trimming pared 0 bases from V and 7 bases from J, leaving 9 bases between. The CDR3 has 13 residues. The CDR3 is CASSLALSGTQYF. The CDR3 coding sequence is TGTGCCAGCAGTTTAGCGCTATCGGGGACCCAGTACTTC.